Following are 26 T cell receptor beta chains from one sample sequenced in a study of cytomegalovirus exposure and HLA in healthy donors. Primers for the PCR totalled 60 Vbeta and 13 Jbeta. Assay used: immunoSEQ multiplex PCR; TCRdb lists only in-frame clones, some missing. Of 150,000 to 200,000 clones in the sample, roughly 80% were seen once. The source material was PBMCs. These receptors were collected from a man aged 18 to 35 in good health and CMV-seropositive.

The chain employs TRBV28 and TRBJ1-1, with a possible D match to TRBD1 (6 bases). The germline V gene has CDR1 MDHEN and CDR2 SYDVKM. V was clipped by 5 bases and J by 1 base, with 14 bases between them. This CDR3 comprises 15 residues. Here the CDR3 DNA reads TGTGCCAGCAGTCCCGGGGGAGGGGGGAACACTGAAGCTTTCTTT. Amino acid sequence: CASSPGGGGNTEAFF.

The CDR3 is CASSFGYSGINEKLFF. Written as DNA, the CDR3 is TGTGCCAGCAGCTTCGGCTATTCGGGTATAAATGAAAAACTGTTTTTT. The rearrangement joins TRBV5-5 to TRBJ1-4, with unresolved D. Trimming removed 2 bases from V and 5 bases from J, with 16 bases in between. Germline CDR1 and CDR2: SGHKS and YYEKEE (reference sequence). The length of the CDR3 is 16 residues.

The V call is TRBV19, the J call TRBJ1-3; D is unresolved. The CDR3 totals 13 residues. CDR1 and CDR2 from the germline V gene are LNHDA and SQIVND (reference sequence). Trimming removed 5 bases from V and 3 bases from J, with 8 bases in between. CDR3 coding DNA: TGTGCCAGTAGTCCGGGATTTGGAAACACCATATATTTT. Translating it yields CASSPGFGNTIYF.

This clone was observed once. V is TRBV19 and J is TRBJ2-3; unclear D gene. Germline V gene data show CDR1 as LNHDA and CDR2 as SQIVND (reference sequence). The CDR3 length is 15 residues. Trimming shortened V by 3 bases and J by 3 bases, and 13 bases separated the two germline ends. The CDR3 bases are TGTGCCAGTAGTATGGCCCCGTTCCTGACAGATACGCAGTATTTT. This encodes CASSMAPFLTDTQYF.

CDR3 DNA sequence: TGTGCCAGCAGCTCGAGTCTACTAGCGGGACGCACAGATACGCAGTATTTT. Translated, it gives CASSSSLLAGRTDTQYF. V gene TRBV11-2 combines with J gene TRBJ2-3, with 10 bases fitting TRBD2. The ends lost 4 bases at V and 1 base at J; junction bases unmatched: 8. The CDR3 sequence is 17 residues long. The germline gives CDR1 SGHAT, CDR2 FQNNGV.

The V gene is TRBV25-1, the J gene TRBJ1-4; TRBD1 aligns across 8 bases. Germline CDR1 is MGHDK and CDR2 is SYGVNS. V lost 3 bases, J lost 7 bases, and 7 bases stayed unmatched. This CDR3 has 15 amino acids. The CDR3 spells CASSELDRGGEKLFF. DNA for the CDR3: TGTGCCAGCAGTGAGCTAGACAGGGGAGGTGAAAAACTGTTTTTT.

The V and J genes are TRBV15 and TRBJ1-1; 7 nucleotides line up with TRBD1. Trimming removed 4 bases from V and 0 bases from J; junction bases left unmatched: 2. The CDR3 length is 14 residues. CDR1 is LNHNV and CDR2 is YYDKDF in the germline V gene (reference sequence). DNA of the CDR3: TGTGCCACCAGCACGGGACAGATGAACACTGAAGCTTTCTTT. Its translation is CATSTGQMNTEAFF.

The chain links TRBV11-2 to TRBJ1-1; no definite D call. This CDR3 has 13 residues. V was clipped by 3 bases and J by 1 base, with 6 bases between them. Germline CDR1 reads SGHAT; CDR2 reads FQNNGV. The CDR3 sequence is CASSFPGNTEAFF. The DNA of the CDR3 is TGTGCCAGCAGCTTTCCAGGGAACACTGAAGCTTTCTTT. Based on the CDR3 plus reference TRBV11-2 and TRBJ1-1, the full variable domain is EAGVAQSPRYKIIEKRQSVAFWCNPISGHATLYWYQQILGQGPKLLIQFQNNGVVDDSQLPKDRFSAERLKGVDSTLKIQPAKLEDSAVYLCASSFPGNTEAFFGQGTRLTVV.

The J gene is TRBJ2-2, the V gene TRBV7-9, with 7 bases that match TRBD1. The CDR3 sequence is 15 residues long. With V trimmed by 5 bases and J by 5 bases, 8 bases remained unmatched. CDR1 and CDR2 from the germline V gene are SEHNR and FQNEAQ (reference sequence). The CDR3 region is CASSPRNRGTGELFF. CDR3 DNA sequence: TGTGCCAGCAGCCCACGGAACAGGGGAACCGGGGAGCTGTTTTTT.

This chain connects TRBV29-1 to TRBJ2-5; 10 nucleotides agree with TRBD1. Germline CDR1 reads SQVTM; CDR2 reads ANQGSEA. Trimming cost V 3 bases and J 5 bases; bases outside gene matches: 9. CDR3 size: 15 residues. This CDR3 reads CSVDRTGGGHETQYF. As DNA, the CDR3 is TGCAGCGTTGATCGGACAGGGGGGGGTCATGAGACCCAGTACTTC. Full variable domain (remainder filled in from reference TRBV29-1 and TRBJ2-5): SAVISQKPSRDICQRGTSLTIQCQVDSQVTMMFWYRQQPGQSLTLIATANQGSEATYESGFVIDKFPISRPNLTFSTLTVSNMSPEDSSIYLCSVDRTGGGHETQYFGPGTRLLVL.

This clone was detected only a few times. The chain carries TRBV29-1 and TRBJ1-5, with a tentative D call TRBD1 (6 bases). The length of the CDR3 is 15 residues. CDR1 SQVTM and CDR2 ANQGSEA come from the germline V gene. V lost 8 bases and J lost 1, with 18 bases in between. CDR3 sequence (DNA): TGCAGCCCACAGGGTGGGGGCATCAGCAATCAGCCCCAGCATTTT. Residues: CSPQGGGISNQPQHF.

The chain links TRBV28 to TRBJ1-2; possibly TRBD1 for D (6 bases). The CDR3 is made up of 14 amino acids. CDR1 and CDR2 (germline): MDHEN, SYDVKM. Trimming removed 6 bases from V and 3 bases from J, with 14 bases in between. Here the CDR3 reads CASSSPGGDYGYTF. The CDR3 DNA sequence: TGTGCCAGCAGCTCTCCTGGGGGCGACTATGGCTACACCTTC.

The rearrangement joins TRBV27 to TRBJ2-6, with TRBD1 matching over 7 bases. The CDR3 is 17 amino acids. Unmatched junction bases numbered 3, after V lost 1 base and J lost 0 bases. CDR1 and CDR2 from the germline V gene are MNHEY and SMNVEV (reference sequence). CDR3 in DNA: TGTGCCAGCAGTTTATGGGGACAGTCCTCTGGGGCCAACGTCCTGACTTTC. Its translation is CASSLWGQSSGANVLTF.

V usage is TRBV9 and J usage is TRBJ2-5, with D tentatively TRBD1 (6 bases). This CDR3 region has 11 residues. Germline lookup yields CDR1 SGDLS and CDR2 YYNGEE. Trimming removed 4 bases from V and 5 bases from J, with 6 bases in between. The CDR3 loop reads CASSRGETQYF. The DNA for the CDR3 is TGTGCCAGCAGCAGGGGGGAGACCCAGTACTTC.

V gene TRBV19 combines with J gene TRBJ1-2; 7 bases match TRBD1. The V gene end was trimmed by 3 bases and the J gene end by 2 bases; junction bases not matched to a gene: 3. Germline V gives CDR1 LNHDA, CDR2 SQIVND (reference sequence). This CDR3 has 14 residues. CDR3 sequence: CASSIGTVNYGYTF. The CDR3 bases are TGTGCCAGTAGTATCGGGACAGTGAACTATGGCTACACCTTC.

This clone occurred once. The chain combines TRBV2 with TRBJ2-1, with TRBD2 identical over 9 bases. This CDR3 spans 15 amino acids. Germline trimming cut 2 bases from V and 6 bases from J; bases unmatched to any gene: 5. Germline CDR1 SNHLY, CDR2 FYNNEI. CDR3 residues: CASSEYGGRANEQFF. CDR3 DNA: TGTGCCAGCAGTGAATACGGCGGGAGGGCCAATGAGCAGTTCTTC.

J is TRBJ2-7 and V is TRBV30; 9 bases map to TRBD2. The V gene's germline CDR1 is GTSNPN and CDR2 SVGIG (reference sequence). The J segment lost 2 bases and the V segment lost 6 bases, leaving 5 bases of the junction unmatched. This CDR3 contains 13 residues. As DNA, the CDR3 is TGTGCCTGCGTGGGACTAGCAACCTACGAGCAGTACTTC. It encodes CACVGLATYEQYF. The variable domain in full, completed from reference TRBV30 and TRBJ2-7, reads SQTIHQWPATLVQPVGSPLSLECTVEGTSNPNLYWYRQAAGRGLQLLFYSVGIGQISSEVPQNLSASRPQDRQFILSSKKLLLSDSGFYLCACVGLATYEQYFGPGTRLTVT.

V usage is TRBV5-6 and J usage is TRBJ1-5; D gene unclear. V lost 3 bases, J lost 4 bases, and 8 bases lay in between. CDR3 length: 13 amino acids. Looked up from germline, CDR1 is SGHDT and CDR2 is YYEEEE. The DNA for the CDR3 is TGTGCCAGCAGCTCCGGGAGAAATCAGCCCCAGCATTTT. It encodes CASSSGRNQPQHF.

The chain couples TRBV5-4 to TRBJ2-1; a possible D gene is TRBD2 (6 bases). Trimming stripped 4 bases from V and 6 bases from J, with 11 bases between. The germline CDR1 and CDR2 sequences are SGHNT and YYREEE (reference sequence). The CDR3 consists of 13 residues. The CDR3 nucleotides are TGTGCCAGCAGCCCGACTAGGGGCAATGAGCAGTTCTTC. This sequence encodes CASSPTRGNEQFF.

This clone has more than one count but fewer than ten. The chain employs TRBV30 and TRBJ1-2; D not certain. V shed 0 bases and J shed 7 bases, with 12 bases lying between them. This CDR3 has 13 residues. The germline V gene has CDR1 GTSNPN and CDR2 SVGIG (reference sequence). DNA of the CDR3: TGTGCCTGGAGTGTTGAGGGTTCGCTTGGCTACACCTTC. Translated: CAWSVEGSLGYTF.

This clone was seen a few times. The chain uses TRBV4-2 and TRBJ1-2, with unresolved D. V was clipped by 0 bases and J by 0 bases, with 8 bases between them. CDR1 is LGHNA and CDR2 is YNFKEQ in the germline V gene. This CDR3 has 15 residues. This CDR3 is CASSQDSASNYGYTF. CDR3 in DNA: TGTGCCAGCAGCCAAGACAGCGCTTCTAACTATGGCTACACCTTC.

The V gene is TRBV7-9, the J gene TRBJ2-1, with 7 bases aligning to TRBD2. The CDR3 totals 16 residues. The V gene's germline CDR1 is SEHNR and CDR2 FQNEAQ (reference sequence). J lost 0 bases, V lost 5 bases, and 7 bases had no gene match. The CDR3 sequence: CASSDIAGSSYNEQFF. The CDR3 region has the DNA TGTGCCAGCAGCGACATAGCGGGTAGCTCCTACAATGAGCAGTTCTTC. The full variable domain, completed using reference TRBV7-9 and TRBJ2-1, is DTGVSQNPRHKITKRGQNVTFRCDPISEHNRLYWYRQTLGQGPEFLTYFQNEAQLEKSRLLSDRFSAERPKGSFSTLEIQRTEQGDSAMYLCASSDIAGSSYNEQFFGPGTRLTVL.

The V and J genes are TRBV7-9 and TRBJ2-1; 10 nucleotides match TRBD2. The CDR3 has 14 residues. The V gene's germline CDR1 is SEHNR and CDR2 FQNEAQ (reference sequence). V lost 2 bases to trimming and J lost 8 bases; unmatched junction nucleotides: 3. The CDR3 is CASSLLAGEDEQFF. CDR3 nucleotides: TGTGCCAGCAGCTTACTAGCGGGAGAGGATGAGCAGTTCTTC. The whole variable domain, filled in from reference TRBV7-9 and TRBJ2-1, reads DTGVSQNPRHKITKRGQNVTFRCDPISEHNRLYWYRQTLGQGPEFLTYFQNEAQLEKSRLLSDRFSAERPKGSFSTLEIQRTEQGDSAMYLCASSLLAGEDEQFFGPGTRLTVL.

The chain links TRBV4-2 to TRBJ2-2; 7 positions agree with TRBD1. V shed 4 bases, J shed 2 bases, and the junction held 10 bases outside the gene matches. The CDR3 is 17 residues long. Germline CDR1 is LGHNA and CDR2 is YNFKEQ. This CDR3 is CASSRGWGQQNTGELFF. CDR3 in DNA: TGTGCCAGCAGCCGGGGGTGGGGACAGCAAAACACCGGGGAGCTGTTTTTT.

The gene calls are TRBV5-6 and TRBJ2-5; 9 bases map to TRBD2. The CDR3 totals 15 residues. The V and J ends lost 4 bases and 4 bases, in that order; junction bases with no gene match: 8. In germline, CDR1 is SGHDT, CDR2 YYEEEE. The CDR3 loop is CASSALSGSGETQYF. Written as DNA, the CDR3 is TGTGCCAGCAGCGCCCTTAGCGGGAGTGGAGAGACCCAGTACTTC.

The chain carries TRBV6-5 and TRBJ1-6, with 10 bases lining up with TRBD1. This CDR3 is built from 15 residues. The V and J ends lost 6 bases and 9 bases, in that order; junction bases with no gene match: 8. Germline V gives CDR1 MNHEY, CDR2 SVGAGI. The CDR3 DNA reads TGTGCCAGCAGCCCATCCAGGGACAGGGGTTCACCCCTCCACTTT. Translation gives CASSPSRDRGSPLHF.